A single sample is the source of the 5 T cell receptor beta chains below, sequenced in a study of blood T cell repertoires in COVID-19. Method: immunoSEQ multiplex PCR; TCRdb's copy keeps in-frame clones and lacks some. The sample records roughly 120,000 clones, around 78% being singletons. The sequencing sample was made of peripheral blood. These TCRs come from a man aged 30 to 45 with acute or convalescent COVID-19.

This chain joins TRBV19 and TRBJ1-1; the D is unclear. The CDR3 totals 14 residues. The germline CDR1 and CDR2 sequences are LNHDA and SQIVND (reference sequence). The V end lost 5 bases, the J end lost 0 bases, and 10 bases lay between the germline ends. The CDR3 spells CASSQHSMNTEAFF. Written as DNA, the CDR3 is TGTGCCAGTAGTCAACATTCAATGAACACTGAAGCTTTCTTT.

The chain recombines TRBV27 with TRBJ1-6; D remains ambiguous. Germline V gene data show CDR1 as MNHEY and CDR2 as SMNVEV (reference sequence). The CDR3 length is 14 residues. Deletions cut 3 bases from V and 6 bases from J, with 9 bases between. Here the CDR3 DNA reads TGTGCCAGCAGTTTCGATAACAGTAATTCACCCCTCCACTTT. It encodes CASSFDNSNSPLHF.

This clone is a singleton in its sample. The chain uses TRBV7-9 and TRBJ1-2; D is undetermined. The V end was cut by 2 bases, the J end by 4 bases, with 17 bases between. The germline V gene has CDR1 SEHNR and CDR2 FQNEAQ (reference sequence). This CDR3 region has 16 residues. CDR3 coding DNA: TGTGCCAGCAGCTTATTCGGCGGTCCGTTACCCTATGGCTACACCTTC. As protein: CASSLFGGPLPYGYTF.

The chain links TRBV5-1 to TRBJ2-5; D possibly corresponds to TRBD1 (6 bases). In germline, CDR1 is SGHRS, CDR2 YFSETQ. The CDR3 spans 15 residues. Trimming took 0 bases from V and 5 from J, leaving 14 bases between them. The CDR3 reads CASSLGLGGSETQYF. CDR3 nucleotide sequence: TGCGCCAGCAGCTTGGGACTTGGGGGCTCGGAGACCCAGTACTTC.

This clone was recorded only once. CDR3 residues: CASSLEVSGKETQYF. CDR3 DNA: TGTGCCAGCAGCTTGGAGGTGTCGGGGAAAGAGACCCAGTACTTC. The gene calls are TRBV5-4 and TRBJ2-5; D is possibly TRBD2 (5 bases). The CDR3 is 15 amino acids. The V gene lost 0 bases and the J gene lost 3 bases, with 12 bases spanning the gap. Germline V gene lookup returns CDR1 SGHNT and CDR2 YYREEE (reference sequence).